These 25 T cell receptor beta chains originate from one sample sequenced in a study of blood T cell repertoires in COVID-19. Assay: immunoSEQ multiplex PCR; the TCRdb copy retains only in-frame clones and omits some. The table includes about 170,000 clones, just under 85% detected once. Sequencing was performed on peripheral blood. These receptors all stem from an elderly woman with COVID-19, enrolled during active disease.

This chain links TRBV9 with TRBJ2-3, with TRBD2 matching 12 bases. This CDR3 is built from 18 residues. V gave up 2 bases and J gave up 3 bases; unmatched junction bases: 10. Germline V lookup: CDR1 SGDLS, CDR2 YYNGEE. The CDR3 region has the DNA TGTGCCAGCAGCGTGGAGGGACTAGCGGGCGTAAGAACAGATACGCAGTATTTT. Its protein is CASSVEGLAGVRTDTQYF.

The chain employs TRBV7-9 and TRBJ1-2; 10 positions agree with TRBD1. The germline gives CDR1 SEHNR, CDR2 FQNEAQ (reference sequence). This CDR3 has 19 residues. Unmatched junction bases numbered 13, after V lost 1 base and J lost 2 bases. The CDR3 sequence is CASSLGARGTGVGNYGYTF. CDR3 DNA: TGTGCCAGCAGCTTAGGGGCTCGCGGGACAGGGGTCGGCAACTATGGCTACACCTTC.

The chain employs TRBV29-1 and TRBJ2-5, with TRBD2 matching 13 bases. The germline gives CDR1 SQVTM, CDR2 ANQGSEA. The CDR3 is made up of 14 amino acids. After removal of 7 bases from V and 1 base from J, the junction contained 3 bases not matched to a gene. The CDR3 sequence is CSARTSGGQETQYF. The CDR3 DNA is TGCAGCGCCCGGACTAGCGGGGGCCAAGAGACCCAGTACTTC.

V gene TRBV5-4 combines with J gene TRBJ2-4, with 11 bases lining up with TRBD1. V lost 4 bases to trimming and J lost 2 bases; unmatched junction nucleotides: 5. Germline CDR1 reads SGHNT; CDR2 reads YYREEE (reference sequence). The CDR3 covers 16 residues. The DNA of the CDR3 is TGTGCCAGCAGCCCGGGACAGGGGGGAACCAAAAACATTCAGTACTTC. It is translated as CASSPGQGGTKNIQYF.

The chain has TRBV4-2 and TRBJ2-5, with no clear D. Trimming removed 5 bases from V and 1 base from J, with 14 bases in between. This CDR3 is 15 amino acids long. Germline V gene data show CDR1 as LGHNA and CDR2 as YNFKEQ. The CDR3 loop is CASSSSWAGQETQYF. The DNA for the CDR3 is TGTGCCAGCAGCTCAAGCTGGGCTGGCCAAGAGACCCAGTACTTC.

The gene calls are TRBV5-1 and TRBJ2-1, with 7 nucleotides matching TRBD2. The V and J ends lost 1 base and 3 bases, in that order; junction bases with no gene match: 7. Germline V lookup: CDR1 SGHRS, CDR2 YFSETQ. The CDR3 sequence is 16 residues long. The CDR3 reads CASSLWGAGNYNEQFF. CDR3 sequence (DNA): TGCGCCAGCAGCTTGTGGGGAGCGGGGAACTACAATGAGCAGTTCTTC.

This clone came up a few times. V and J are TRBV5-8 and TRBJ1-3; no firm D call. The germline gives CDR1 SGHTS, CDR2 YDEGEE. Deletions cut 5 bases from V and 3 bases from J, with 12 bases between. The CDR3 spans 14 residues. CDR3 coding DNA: TGTGCCAGCAGGCAACCCCTCAGTGGAAACACCATATATTTT. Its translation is CASRQPLSGNTIYF.

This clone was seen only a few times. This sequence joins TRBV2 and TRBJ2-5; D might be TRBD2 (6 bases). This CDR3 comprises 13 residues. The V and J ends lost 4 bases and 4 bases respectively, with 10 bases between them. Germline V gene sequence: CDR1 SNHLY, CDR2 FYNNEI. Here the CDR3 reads CASSVTSRETQYF. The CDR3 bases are TGTGCCAGCAGTGTCACTAGCAGAGAGACCCAGTACTTC.

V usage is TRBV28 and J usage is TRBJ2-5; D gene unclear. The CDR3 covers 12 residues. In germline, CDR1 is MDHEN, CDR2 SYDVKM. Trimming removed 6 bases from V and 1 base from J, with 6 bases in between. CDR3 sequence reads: CASRRSQETQYF. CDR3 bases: TGTGCCAGCAGGCGGAGCCAAGAGACCCAGTACTTC.

CDR3 amino acids: CASSLVPGGREKLFF. The CDR3 coding sequence is TGTGCCAGTAGTCTCGTCCCAGGGGGCCGTGAAAAACTGTTTTTT. The chain has TRBV19 and TRBJ1-4; 8 positions match TRBD1. CDR1 is LNHDA, CDR2 SQIVND, per germline (reference sequence). J was trimmed by 7 bases and V by 5 bases; bases with no gene match: 9. The CDR3 is made up of 15 amino acids. Drawing the rest from reference TRBV19 and TRBJ1-4, the complete variable domain is DGGITQSPKYLFRKEGQNVTLSCEQNLNHDAMYWYRQDPGQGLRLIYYSQIVNDFQKGDIAEGYSVSREKKESFPLTVTSAQKNPTAFYLCASSLVPGGREKLFFGSGTQLSVL.

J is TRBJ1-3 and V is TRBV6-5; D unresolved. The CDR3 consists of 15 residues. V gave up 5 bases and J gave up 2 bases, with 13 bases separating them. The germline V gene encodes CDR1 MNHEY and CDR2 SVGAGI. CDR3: CASSQVGRPGNTIYF. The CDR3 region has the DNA TGTGCCAGCAGTCAGGTTGGGAGGCCTGGAAACACCATATATTTT.

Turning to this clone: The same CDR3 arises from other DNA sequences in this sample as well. The CDR3 DNA is TGCGCCAGCAGCTTGGCAGGGGGGAACACCGGGGAGCTGTTTTTT. Translated: CASSLAGGNTGELFF. The chain couples TRBV5-1 to TRBJ2-2, with 7 bases identical to TRBD1. CDR1 is SGHRS and CDR2 is YFSETQ in the germline V gene. The CDR3 runs 15 residues. The J segment lost 1 base and the V segment lost 0 bases, leaving 0 bases of the junction unmatched.

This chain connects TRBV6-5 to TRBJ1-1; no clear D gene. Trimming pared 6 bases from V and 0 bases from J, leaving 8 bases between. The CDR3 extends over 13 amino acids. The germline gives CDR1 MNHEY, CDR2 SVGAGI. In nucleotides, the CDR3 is TGTGCCAGCAGCTTCTCTATGAACACTGAAGCTTTCTTT. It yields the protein CASSFSMNTEAFF.

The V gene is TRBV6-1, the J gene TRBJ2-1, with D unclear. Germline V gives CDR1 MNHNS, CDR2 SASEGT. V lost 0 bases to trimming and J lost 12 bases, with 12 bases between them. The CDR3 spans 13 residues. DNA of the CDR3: TGTGCCAGCAGTGAAGCTAGTCCCCTGATGCAGTTCTTC. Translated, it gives CASSEASPLMQFF.

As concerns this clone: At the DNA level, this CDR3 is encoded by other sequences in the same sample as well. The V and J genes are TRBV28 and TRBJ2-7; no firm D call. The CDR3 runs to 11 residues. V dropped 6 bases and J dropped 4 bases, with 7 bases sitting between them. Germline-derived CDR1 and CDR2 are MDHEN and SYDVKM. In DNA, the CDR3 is TGTGCCAGCAGCTCCCCTTACGAGCAGTACTTC. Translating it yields CASSSPYEQYF.

CDR3: CASTTSGGLEQYF. The CDR3 DNA is TGTGCCAGCACCACCTCAGGGGGCCTCGAGCAGTACTTC. The chain recombines TRBV6-5 with TRBJ2-7; TRBD1 matches at 8 bases. The V gene end was trimmed by 7 bases and the J gene end by 6 bases; junction bases not matched to a gene: 8. The CDR3 extends over 13 amino acids. CDR1 is MNHEY, CDR2 SVGAGI, per germline.

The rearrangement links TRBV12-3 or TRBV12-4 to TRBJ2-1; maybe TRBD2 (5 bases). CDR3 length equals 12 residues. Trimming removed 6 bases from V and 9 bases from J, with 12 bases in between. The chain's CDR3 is CASSLEAGEQFF. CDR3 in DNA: TGTGCCAGCAGCCTAGAGGCGGGTGAGCAGTTCTTC.

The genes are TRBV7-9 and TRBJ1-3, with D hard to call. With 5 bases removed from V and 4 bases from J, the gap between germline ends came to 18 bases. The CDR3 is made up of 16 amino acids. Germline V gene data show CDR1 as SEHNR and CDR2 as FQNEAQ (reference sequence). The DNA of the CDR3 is TGTGCCAGCAGCCCTAACCCGATAGGGAGCGGAAACACCATATATTTT. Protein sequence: CASSPNPIGSGNTIYF.

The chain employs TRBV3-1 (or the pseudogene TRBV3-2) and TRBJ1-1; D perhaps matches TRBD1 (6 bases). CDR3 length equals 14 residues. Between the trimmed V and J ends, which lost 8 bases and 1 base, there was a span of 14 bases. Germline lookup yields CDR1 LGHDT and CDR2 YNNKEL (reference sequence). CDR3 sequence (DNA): TGTGCCAGCTCGGAAGGACAGTCGAACACTGAAGCTTTCTTT. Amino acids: CASSEGQSNTEAFF.

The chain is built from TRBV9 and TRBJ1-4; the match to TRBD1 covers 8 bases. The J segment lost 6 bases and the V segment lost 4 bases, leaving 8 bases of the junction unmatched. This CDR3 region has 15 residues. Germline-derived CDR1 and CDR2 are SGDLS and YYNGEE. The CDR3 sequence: CASSPGQGGHEKLFF. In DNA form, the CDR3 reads TGTGCCAGCAGCCCCGGACAGGGCGGGCATGAAAAACTGTTTTTT. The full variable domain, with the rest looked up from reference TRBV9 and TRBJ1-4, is DSGVTQTPKHLITATGQRVTLRCSPRSGDLSVYWYQQSLDQGLQFLIQYYNGEERAKGNILERFSAQQFPDLHSELNLSSLELGDSALYFCASSPGQGGHEKLFFGSGTQLSVL.

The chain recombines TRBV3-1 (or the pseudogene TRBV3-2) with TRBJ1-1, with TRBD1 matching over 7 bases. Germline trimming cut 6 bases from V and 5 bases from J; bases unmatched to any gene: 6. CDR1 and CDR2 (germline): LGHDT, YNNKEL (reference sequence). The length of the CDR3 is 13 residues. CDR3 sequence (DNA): TGTGCCAGCAGTTACAGGGGAAGAACTGAAGCTTTCTTT. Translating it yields CASSYRGRTEAFF.

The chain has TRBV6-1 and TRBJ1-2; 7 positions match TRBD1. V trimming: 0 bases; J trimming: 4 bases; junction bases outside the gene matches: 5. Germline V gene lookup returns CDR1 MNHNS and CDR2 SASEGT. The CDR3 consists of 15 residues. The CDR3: CASSEATGTAYGYTF. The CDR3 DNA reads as TGTGCCAGCAGTGAAGCCACTGGGACAGCCTATGGCTACACCTTC.

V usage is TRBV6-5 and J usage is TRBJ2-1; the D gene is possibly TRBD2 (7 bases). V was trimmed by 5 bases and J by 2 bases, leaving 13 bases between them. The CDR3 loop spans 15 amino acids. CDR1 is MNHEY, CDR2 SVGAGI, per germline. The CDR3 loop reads CASSPRGAAYNEQFF. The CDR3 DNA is TGTGCCAGCAGTCCCCGGGGGGCTGCCTACAATGAGCAGTTCTTC.

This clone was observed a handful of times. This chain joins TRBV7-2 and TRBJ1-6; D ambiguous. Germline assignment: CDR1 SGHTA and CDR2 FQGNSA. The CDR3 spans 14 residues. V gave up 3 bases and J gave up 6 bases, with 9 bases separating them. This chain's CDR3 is CASSFRGSNSPLHF. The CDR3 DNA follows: TGTGCCAGCAGCTTCAGAGGGAGTAATTCACCCCTCCACTTT.

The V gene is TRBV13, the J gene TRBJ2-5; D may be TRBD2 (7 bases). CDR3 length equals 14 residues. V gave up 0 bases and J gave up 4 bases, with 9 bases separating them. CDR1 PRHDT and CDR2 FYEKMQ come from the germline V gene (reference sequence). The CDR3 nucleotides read TGTGCCAGCAGCTTAGGAAGGGGGGGAGAGACCCAGTACTTC. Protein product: CASSLGRGGETQYF.